The sequence of this T cell receptor (beta chain) was determined in a study of shared clonotypes between healthy human individuals. The wider study: Every donor yielded three CD4 naive, three CD4 memory, two CD8 naive and one CD8 memory plate.

Germline CDR1 LGHNA, CDR2 YSLEER. The CDR3 is 15 residues long. V lost 2 bases to trimming and J lost 7 bases, with 17 bases between them. CD45RO negativity and positive selection for CCR7 defined naive CD8 cells, a population that excluded terminally differentiated effector memory CD45RA+ cells. This clone was detected once. Sequenced by immunoSEQ multiplex PCR; TCRdb stores in-frame clones only, minus some. The sample carries some 2 million clones, about 95% recorded once. The chain is built from TRBV4-3 and TRBJ1-2; possibly TRBD1 for D (5 bases). The sequence came from a man aged 18-30 years in good health. Sequenced sample: naive CD8+ T cells sorted from blood. The CDR3 is CASSQLHGGETGYTF. The CDR3 coding sequence is TGCGCCAGCAGCCAACTCCATGGGGGGGAAACTGGCTACACCTTC.